The source of this T cell receptor (beta chain) is a study of graft-versus-host responses after intestinal transplantation. At the level of the study: Recipients got multivisceral, liver-intestinal, or isolated intestinal transplants. Anti-thymocyte globulin induction preceded two to three years of tacrolimus and steroid maintenance in all recipients. Study-level results: Analysis identified GvH clones in recipient marrow, with some appearing first in ileum or blood. The highest levels of circulating GvH clones went along with early declines in HvG clones after transplant.

This table comes from immunoSEQ multiplex PCR, and its TCRdb copy is limited to in-frame clones, with some not included. The data hold about 110,000 clones, with just over 90% observed a single time. Regarding this clone: Its specificity is unknown.

Trimming took 4 bases from V and 1 from J; bases not matched to a gene: 3. Looked up from germline, CDR1 is MNHEY and CDR2 is SMNVEV (reference sequence). The CDR3 consists of 15 residues. The specimen was unstimulated CD8+ T cells sorted from spleen or lymph node cells, collected before intestinal transplant. The receptor's source is a human donor who received an intestinal transplant. The V and J genes are TRBV27 and TRBJ2-1; 8 bases are shared with TRBD1. For the CDR3, the DNA is TGTGCCAGCAGTTACACAGGGGGGTCCTACAATGAGCAGTTCTTC. This translates into CASSYTGGSYNEQFF.